Each of the 5 T cell receptor beta chains below was sequenced from the same sample in a study of blood T cell repertoires in COVID-19. Clones were sequenced by immunoSEQ multiplex PCR, and TCRdb holds only the in-frame ones, with some missing. The sample holds over 150,000 clones, roughly 94% seen once. The sample consisted of peripheral blood. The receptors shown here come from a man under 40 with COVID-19, enrolled during active disease.

The J gene is TRBJ1-5, the V gene TRBV4-1, with a tentative D call TRBD1 (5 bases). The CDR3 runs 15 residues. Germline V gene lookup returns CDR1 MGHRA and CDR2 YSYEKL. The ends were cut back, 1 base at V and 4 bases at J, with 11 bases in the middle. DNA for the CDR3: TGCGCCAGCAGCCAAGGGACACAAGATAATCAGCCCCAGCATTTT. Protein: CASSQGTQDNQPQHF.

The chain employs TRBV11-1 and TRBJ2-5, with TRBD2 as a possible D gene (5 bases). V lost 5 bases, J lost 5 bases, and 21 bases lay in between. Germline V gene data show CDR1 as SGHAT and CDR2 as FQDESV (reference sequence). This CDR3 is built from 16 residues. In nucleotides, the CDR3 is TGTGCCAGCAGCCCCTGGTCGGCTAGCCGGCATGAGACCCAGTACTTC. Translated: CASSPWSASRHETQYF.

This sequence joins TRBV2 and TRBJ2-7; possible D gene TRBD1, 5 bases. The germline V and J ends were trimmed by 5 bases and 2 bases, with 7 bases remaining between them. Germline values: CDR1 SNHLY, CDR2 FYNNEI. The CDR3 covers 12 residues. The CDR3 loop is CASSRGTYEQYF. The CDR3 bases are TGTGCCAGCAGTAGGGGCACCTACGAGCAGTACTTC.

The V gene is TRBV19, the J gene TRBJ1-2, with a weak D call TRBD1 (6 bases). The germline V gene encodes CDR1 LNHDA and CDR2 SQIVND (reference sequence). The CDR3 is 14 residues long. The V end was cut by 0 bases, the J end by 9 bases, with 14 bases between. CDR3 DNA sequence: TGTGCCAGTAGTATAGACCCACAGGGTACGAGCTACACCTTC. Protein sequence: CASSIDPQGTSYTF.

This chain links TRBV18 with TRBJ1-1, with D possibly TRBD1 on 6 matching bases. From germline, CDR1 is KGHSH and CDR2 LQKENI. Trimming cost V 3 bases and J 1 base, with 9 bases left between them. CDR3 length: 14 residues. CDR3 nucleotide sequence: TGTGCCAGCTCACCGGACAGTTCGAACACTGAAGCTTTCTTT. Its translation is CASSPDSSNTEAFF.